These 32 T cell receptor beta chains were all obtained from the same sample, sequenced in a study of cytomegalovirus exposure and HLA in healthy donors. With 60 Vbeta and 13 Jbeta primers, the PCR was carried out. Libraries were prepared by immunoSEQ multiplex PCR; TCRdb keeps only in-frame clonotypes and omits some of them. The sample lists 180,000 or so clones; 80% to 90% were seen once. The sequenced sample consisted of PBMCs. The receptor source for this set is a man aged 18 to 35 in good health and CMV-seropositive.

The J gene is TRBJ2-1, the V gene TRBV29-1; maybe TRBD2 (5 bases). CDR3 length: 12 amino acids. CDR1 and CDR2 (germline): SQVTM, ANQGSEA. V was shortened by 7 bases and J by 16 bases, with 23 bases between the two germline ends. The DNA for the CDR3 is TGCAGCGCCTCTGGCGGGCAAGCCCCCCATTTCTTC. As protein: CSASGGQAPHFF.

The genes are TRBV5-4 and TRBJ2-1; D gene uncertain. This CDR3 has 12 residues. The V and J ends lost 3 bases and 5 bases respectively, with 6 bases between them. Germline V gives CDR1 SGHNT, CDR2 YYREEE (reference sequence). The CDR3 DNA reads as TGTGCCAGCAGCTCGGTGAACAATGAGCAGTTCTTC. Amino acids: CASSSVNNEQFF.

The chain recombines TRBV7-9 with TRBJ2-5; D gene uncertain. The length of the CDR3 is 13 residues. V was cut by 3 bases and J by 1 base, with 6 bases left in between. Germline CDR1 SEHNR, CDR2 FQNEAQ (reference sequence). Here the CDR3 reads CASSFLPQETQYF. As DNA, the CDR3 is TGTGCCAGCAGCTTCCTTCCCCAAGAGACCCAGTACTTC.

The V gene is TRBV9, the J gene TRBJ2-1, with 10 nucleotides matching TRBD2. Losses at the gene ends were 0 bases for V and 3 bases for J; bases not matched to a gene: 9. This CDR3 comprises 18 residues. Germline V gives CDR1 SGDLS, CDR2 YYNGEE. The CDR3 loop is CASSVGLAGEKYYNEQFF. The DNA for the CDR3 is TGTGCCAGCAGCGTAGGCCTAGCGGGAGAGAAATACTACAATGAGCAGTTCTTC.

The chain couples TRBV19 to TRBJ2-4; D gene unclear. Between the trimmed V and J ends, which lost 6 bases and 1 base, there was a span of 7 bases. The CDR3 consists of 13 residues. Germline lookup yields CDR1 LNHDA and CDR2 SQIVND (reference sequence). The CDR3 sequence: CASRETAKNIQYF. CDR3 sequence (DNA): TGTGCCAGTAGAGAGACTGCCAAAAACATTCAGTACTTC.

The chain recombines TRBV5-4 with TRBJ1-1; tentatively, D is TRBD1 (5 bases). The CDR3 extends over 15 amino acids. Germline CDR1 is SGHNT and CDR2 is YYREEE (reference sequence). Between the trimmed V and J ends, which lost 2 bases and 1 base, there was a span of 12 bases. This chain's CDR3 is CASSFRQGSNTEAFF. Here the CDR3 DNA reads TGTGCCAGCAGCTTCCGTCAGGGATCGAACACTGAAGCTTTCTTT.

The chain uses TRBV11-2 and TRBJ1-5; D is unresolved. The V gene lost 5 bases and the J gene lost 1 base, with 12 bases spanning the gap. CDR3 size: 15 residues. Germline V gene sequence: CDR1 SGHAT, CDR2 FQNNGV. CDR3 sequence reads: CASSPEPGSNQPQHF. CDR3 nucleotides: TGTGCCAGCAGCCCCGAACCGGGGAGCAATCAGCCCCAGCATTTT. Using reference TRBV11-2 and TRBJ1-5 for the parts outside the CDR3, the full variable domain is EAGVAQSPRYKIIEKRQSVAFWCNPISGHATLYWYQQILGQGPKLLIQFQNNGVVDDSQLPKDRFSAERLKGVDSTLKIQPAKLEDSAVYLCASSPEPGSNQPQHFGDGTRLSIL.

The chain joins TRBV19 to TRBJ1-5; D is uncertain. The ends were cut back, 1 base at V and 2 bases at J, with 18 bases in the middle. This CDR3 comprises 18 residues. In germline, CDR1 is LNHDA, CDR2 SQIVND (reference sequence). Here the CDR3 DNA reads TGTGCCAGTAGTATAGGGGTGGATGCGGTTATGGGCAATCAGCCCCAGCATTTT. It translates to CASSIGVDAVMGNQPQHF.

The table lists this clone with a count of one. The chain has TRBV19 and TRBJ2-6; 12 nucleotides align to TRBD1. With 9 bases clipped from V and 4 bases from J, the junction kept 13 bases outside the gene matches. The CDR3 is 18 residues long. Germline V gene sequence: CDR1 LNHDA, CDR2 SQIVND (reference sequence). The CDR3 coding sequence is TGTGCCAGCGGAGGGCGGGACAGGGGGCGCGGAGGGGCCAACGTCCTGACTTTC. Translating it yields CASGGRDRGRGGANVLTF.

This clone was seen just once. DNA for the CDR3: TGTGCCAGCAGAGCAAAGGGGGGACAGGGGCCCCGGGGCTATGGCTACACCTTC. Translating it yields CASRAKGGQGPRGYGYTF. The rearrangement uses TRBV21-1 and TRBJ1-2; no DNA check was done on the table's D call, TRBD1. TRBV21-1 is an annotated pseudogene. This CDR3 comprises 18 residues.

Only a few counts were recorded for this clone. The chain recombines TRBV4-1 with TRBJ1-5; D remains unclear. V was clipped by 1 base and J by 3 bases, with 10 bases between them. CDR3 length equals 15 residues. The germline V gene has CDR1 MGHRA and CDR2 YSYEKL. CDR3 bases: TGCGCCAGCAGCCAAGCTACCAATTACAATCAGCCCCAGCATTTT. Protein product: CASSQATNYNQPQHF.

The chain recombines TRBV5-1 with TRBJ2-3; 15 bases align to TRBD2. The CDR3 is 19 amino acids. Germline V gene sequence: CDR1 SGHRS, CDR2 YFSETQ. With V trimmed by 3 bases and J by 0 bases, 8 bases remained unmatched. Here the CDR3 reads CASSSGLAGGLPSTDTQYF. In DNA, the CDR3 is TGCGCCAGCAGCTCGGGACTAGCGGGGGGCCTACCTAGCACAGATACGCAGTATTTT.

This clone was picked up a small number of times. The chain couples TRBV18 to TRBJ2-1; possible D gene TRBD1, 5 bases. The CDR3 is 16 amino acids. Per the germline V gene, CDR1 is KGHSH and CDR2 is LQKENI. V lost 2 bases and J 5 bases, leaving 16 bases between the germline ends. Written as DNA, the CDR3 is TGTGCCAGCTCACCAGAGGTAGTAAGGGGCGACAATGAGCAGTTCTTC. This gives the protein CASSPEVVRGDNEQFF.

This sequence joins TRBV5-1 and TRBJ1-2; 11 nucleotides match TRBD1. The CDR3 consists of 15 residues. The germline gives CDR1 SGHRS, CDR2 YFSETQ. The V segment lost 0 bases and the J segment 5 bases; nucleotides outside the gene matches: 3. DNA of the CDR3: TGCGCCAGCAGCTTGGAAGGACAGGGGGCTTATGGCTACACCTTC. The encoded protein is CASSLEGQGAYGYTF.

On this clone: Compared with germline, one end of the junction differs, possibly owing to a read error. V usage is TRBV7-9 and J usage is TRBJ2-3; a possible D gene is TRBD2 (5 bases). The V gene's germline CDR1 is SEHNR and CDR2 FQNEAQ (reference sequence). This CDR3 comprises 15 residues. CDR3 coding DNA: TGTTCCAGCAGCTTAGCCTCTAGCAGCACAGATACGCAGTATTTT. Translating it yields CSSSLASSSTDTQYF. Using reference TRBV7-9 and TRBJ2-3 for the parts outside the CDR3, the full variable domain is DTGVSQNPRHKITKRGQNVTFRCDPISEHNRLYWYRQTLGQGPEFLTYFQNEAQLEKSRLLSDRFSAERPKGSFSTLEIQRTEQGDSAMYLCSSSLASSSTDTQYFGPGTRLTVL.

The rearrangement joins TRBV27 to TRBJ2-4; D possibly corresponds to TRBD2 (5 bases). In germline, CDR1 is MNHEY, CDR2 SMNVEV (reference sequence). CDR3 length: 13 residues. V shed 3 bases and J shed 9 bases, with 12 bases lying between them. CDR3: CASSLSTSGIQYF. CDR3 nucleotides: TGTGCCAGCAGTTTGAGTACAAGCGGCATTCAGTACTTC.

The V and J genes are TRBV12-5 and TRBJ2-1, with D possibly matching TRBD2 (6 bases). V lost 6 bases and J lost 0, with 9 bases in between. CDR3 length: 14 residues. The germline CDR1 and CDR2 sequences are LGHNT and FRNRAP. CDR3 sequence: CASGGTSSYNEQFF. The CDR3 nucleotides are TGTGCTAGTGGGGGGACTTCCTCCTACAATGAGCAGTTCTTC.

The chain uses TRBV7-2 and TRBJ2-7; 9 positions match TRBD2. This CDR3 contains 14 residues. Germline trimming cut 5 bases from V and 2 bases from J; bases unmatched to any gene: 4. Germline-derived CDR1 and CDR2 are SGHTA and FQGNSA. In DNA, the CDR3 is TGTGCCAGCAGCCCCCAGCGGGGGGCCTACGAGCAGTACTTC. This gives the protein CASSPQRGAYEQYF.

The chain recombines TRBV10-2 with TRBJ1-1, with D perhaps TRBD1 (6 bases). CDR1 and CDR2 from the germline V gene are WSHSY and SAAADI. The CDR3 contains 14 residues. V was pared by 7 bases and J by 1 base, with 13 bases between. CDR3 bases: TGCGCCAGCAACGTTGGACAGTCGAACACTGAAGCTTTCTTT. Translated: CASNVGQSNTEAFF.

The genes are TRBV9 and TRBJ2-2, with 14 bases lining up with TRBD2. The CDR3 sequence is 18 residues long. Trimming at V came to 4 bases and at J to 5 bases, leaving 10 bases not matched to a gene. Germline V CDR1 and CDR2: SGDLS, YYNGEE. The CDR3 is CASSSPGLAGGGTGELFF. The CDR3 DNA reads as TGTGCCAGCAGCTCCCCCGGACTAGCGGGGGGAGGGACCGGGGAGCTGTTTTTT. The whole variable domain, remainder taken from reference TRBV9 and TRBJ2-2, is DSGVTQTPKHLITATGQRVTLRCSPRSGDLSVYWYQQSLDQGLQFLIQYYNGEERAKGNILERFSAQQFPDLHSELNLSSLELGDSALYFCASSSPGLAGGGTGELFFGEGSRLTVL.

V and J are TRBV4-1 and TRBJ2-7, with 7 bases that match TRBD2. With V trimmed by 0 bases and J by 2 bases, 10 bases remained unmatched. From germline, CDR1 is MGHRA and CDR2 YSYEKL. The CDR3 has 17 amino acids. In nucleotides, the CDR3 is TGCGCCAGCAGCCAAGACAGGAATAGCGGGCGTCCCTACGAGCAGTACTTC. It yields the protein CASSQDRNSGRPYEQYF.

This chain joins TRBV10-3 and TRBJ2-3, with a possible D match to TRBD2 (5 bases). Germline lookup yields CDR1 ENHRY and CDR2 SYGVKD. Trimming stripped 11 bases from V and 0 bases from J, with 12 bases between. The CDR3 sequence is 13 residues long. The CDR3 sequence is CAHRGVSTDTQYF. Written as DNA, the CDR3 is TGTGCCCACCGGGGAGTTAGCACAGATACGCAGTATTTT.

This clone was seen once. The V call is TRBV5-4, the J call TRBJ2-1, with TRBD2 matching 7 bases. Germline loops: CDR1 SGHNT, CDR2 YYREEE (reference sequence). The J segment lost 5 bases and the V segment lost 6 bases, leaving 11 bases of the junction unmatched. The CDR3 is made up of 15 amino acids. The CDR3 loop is CASTPGTNLNNEQFF. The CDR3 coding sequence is TGTGCCAGCACCCCCGGGACTAACCTTAACAATGAGCAGTTCTTC.

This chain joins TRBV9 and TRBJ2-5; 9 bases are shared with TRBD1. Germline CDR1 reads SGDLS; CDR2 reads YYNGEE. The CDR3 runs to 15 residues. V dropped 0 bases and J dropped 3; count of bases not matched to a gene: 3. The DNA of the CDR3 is TGTGCCAGCAGCGTAGATTGGACAGGGGAAGAGACCCAGTACTTC. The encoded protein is CASSVDWTGEETQYF.

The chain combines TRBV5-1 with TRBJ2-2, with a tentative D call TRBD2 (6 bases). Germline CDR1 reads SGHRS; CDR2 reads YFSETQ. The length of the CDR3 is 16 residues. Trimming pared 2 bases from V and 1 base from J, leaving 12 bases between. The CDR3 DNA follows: TGCGCCAGCAGCTTCGGGGGAGCGGGGAACACCGGGGAGCTGTTTTTT. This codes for CASSFGGAGNTGELFF.

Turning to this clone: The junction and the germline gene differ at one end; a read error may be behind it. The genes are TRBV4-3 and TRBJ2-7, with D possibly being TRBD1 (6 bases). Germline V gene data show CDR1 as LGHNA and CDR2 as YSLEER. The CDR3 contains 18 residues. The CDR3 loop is CASTQPAPGASIAYEQYF. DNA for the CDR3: TGCGCCAGCACCCAACCGGCCCCAGGGGCCTCTATTGCCTACGAGCAGTACTTC.

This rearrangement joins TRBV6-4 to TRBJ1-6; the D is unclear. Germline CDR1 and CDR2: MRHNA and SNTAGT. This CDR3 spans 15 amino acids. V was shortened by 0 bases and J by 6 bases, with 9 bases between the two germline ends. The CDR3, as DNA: TGTGCCAGCAGTGACTCCCGGGTCGGTAATTCACCCCTCCACTTT. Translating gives CASSDSRVGNSPLHF.

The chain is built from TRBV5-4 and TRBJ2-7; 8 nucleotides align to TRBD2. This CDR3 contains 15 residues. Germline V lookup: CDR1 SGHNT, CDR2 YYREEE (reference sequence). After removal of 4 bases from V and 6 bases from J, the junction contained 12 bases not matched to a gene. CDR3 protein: CASSPLVSGVGEQYF. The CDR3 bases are TGTGCCAGCAGCCCACTGGTTAGCGGGGTCGGCGAGCAGTACTTC.

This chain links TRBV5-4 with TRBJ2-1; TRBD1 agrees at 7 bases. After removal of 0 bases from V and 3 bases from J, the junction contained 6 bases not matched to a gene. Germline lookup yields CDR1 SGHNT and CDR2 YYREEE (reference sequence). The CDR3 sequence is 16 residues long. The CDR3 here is CASSLVRGLDYNEQFF. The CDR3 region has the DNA TGTGCCAGCAGCTTGGTTAGGGGGCTGGACTACAATGAGCAGTTCTTC.

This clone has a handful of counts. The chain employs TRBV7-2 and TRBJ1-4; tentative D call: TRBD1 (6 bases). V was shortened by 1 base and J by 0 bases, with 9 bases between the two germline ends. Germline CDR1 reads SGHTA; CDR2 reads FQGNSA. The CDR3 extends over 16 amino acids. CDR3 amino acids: CASSLGWTATNEKLFF. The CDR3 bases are TGTGCCAGCAGCTTAGGGTGGACAGCAACTAATGAAAAACTGTTTTTT.

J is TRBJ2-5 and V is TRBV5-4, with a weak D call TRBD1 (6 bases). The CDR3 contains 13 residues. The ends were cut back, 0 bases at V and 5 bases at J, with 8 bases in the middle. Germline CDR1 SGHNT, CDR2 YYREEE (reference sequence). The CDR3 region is CASSLGQAETQYF. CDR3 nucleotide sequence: TGTGCCAGCAGCTTGGGACAGGCGGAGACCCAGTACTTC.

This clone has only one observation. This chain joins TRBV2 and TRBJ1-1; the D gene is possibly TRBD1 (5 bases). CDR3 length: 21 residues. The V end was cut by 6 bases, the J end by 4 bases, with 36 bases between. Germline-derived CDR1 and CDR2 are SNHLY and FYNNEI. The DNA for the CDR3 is TGTGCCAGCAGCGGATCGGACCTACTCTCTGGGGCAGGGCGCTACTTCACTGAAGCTTTCTTT. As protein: CASSGSDLLSGAGRYFTEAFF.